Below, 21 T cell receptor beta chains from the same sample are listed, as sequenced in a study of T cell repertoires in cytomegalovirus infection. Each CDR3 protein is one row after TCRdb ran MiXCR on the reads. This sample yields a few hundred thousand distinct CDR3 sequences, of which less than 9.5% are seen a single time; roughly 15% belongs to the top ten. The sequenced sample consisted of PBMCs. The source is a human donor in good health (CMV status not recorded). Some clones in this sample may be carry-over from other donors' samples.

This clonotype was counted at least ten times. This sequence joins TRBV7-2 and TRBJ2-4, with D perhaps matching TRBD2 (5 bases). Germline CDR1 and CDR2: SGHTA and FQGNSA. CDR3 length equals 14 residues. The V and J ends lost 4 bases and 1 base respectively, with 8 bases between them. The CDR3 sequence: CASSYEGAKNIQYF. The CDR3, as DNA: TGTGCCAGCAGCTACGAGGGCGCCAAAAACATTCAGTACTTC.

V and J are TRBV25-1 and TRBJ1-1, with a tentative D call TRBD1 (5 bases). CDR1 is MGHDK and CDR2 is SYGVNS in the germline V gene. The V end was cut by 5 bases, the J end by 3 bases, with 16 bases between. CDR3 size: 15 residues. DNA for the CDR3: TGTGCCAGCAGTCCCGGGACTCAAAGATACACTGAAGCTTTCTTT. The encoded protein is CASSPGTQRYTEAFF.

This clonotype was detected many times. The chain's CDR3 is CASSLARTGVPTGELFF. CDR3 DNA sequence: TGTGCCAGCAGCTTAGCCAGAACAGGGGTCCCCACCGGGGAGCTGTTTTTT. The chain recombines TRBV7-2 with TRBJ2-2; 7 positions agree with TRBD1. V lost 0 bases to trimming and J lost 4 bases; unmatched junction nucleotides: 8. Germline CDR1 and CDR2: SGHTA and FQGNSA. The CDR3 has 17 amino acids.

The rearrangement links TRBV27 to TRBJ1-2, with TRBD1 as a possible D gene (5 bases). Germline V gives CDR1 MNHEY, CDR2 SMNVEV (reference sequence). The CDR3 is 14 amino acids. V was trimmed by 2 bases and J by 4 bases, leaving 11 bases between them. The CDR3 reads CASSLLGGTYGYTF. The DNA for the CDR3 is TGTGCCAGCAGTTTACTTGGGGGGACCTATGGCTACACCTTC.

This clonotype was recorded at least ten times. The V gene is TRBV11-3, the J gene TRBJ2-1; the D gene is possibly TRBD1 (5 bases). V lost 7 bases and J 2 bases, leaving 15 bases between the germline ends. The germline gives CDR1 SGHNT, CDR2 YENEEA. The CDR3 is 15 amino acids. CDR3 nucleotides: TGTGCCAGCACCTATCGACAGATCCCCTACAATGAGCAGTTCTTC. Encoded protein: CASTYRQIPYNEQFF.

This clonotype has only a few counts. The chain uses TRBV12-3 or TRBV12-4 and TRBJ2-7; 7 nucleotides line up with TRBD1. The CDR3 extends over 17 amino acids. Losses at the gene ends were 5 bases for V and 0 bases for J; bases not matched to a gene: 13. CDR3 region: CASSPRGQAPSSYEQYF. The CDR3 DNA sequence: TGTGCCAGCAGTCCCCGAGGACAGGCCCCGAGCTCCTACGAGCAGTACTTC.

The genes are TRBV18 and TRBJ1-1; tentatively, D is TRBD1 (6 bases). The CDR3 consists of 14 residues. Between the trimmed V and J ends, which lost 4 bases and 1 base, there was a span of 10 bases. Germline V lookup: CDR1 KGHSH, CDR2 LQKENI. CDR3 DNA sequence: TGTGCCAGCTCACGGGACAATAGGAACACTGAAGCTTTCTTT. Amino acids: CASSRDNRNTEAFF. Supplemented by reference TRBV18 and TRBJ1-1, the full variable domain reads NAGVMQNPRHLVRRRGQEARLRCSPMKGHSHVYWYRQLPEEGLKFMVYLQKENIIDESGMPKERFSAEFPKEGPSILRIQQVVRGDSAAYFCASSRDNRNTEAFFGQGTRLTVV.

This clonotype was detected many times. This chain's CDR3 is CASSLSGQGLYIQYF. CDR3 coding DNA: TGTGCCAGCAGCTTATCGGGACAGGGCTTGTACATTCAGTACTTC. The V and J genes are TRBV7-2 and TRBJ2-4; 9 nucleotides line up with TRBD1. Germline assignment: CDR1 SGHTA and CDR2 FQGNSA. Trimming at V came to 2 bases and at J to 8 bases, leaving 7 bases not matched to a gene. This CDR3 is built from 15 residues.

This clonotype has a count of ten or more. The chain combines TRBV12-3 or TRBV12-4 with TRBJ1-4, with unresolved D. Trimming took off 4 bases at V and 7 bases at J, with 10 bases between the two ends. The CDR3 contains 13 residues. The DNA of the CDR3 is TGTGCCAGCAGTTCCCGGAAGGGTGAAAAACTGTTTTTT. This translates into CASSSRKGEKLFF.

This clonotype was observed at least ten times. This chain uses TRBV7-2 with TRBJ2-6; 8 bases align to TRBD2. V lost 0 bases to trimming and J lost 0 bases; unmatched junction nucleotides: 1. The germline V gene encodes CDR1 SGHTA and CDR2 FQGNSA. This CDR3 region has 17 residues. This chain's CDR3 is CASSLAGTSSGANVLTF. In nucleotides, the CDR3 is TGTGCCAGCAGCTTAGCGGGGACTAGCTCTGGGGCCAACGTCCTGACTTTC.

The J gene is TRBJ1-2, the V gene TRBV28; D unclear. The V end was cut by 4 bases, the J end by 7 bases, with 10 bases between. This CDR3 spans 12 amino acids. Germline lookup yields CDR1 MDHEN and CDR2 SYDVKM. The DNA for the CDR3 is TGTGCCAGCAGTTCCGCCGCGCGTGGCTACACCTTC. It translates to CASSSAARGYTF.

The table lists this clonotype with many counts. V usage is TRBV7-2 and J usage is TRBJ1-1; D might be TRBD1 (5 bases). Germline V gene sequence: CDR1 SGHTA, CDR2 FQGNSA. V lost 6 bases and J 10 bases, leaving 15 bases between the germline ends. There are 12 residues in the CDR3. In DNA, the CDR3 is TGTGCCAGCAGATCCCAGGGTCGAGGAGCTTTCTTT. It is translated as CASRSQGRGAFF.

This clonotype appeared many times. The gene calls are TRBV7-2 and TRBJ1-2; 7 bases fit TRBD1. The trim removed 4 bases at V and 8 bases at J, leaving 19 bases unmatched. Germline-derived CDR1 and CDR2 are SGHTA and FQGNSA. CDR3 length: 17 residues. For the CDR3, the DNA is TGTGCCAGCAGCTCCGAATTACCGGGGCAGGGGGTGGAGGGCTACACCTTC. Residues: CASSSELPGQGVEGYTF.

The chain links TRBV6-6 to TRBJ1-1; possibly TRBD1 for D (5 bases). The CDR3 covers 12 residues. Germline CDR1 reads MNHNY; CDR2 reads SVGAGI (reference sequence). Trimming left V 4 bases short and J 7 bases short, with 10 bases between. The CDR3 is CASSSEDSEAFF. The CDR3 bases are TGTGCCAGCAGTTCTGAAGACAGTGAAGCTTTCTTT.

This chain joins TRBV7-2 and TRBJ1-3; possible D gene TRBD1, 5 bases. V was cut by 4 bases and J by 0 bases, with 13 bases left in between. The germline gives CDR1 SGHTA, CDR2 FQGNSA. The CDR3 consists of 16 residues. CDR3 in amino acids: CASSYSGSSSGNTIYF. The CDR3, as DNA: TGTGCCAGCAGCTACTCAGGGTCCAGCTCTGGAAACACCATATATTTT.

This clonotype has more than one count but fewer than ten. This rearrangement joins TRBV28 to TRBJ1-2; 10 nucleotides agree with TRBD1. Germline V gives CDR1 MDHEN, CDR2 SYDVKM. The CDR3 sequence is 15 residues long. With 7 bases clipped from V and 7 bases from J, the junction kept 12 bases outside the gene matches. CDR3 sequence (DNA): TGTGCCAGCACCGTCCAGGGGGGACAGGGGCCTGGCTACACCTTC. It codes for CASTVQGGQGPGYTF.

This clonotype was seen repeatedly, ten times or more. The rearrangement links TRBV7-2 to TRBJ1-4; the D gene is possibly TRBD1 (6 bases). Germline CDR1 is SGHTA and CDR2 is FQGNSA. Trimming removed 1 base from V and 6 bases from J, with 12 bases in between. CDR3 length: 15 amino acids. The CDR3 loop is CASSLDRQVDEKLFF. The CDR3 DNA is TGTGCCAGCAGCTTAGACCGACAGGTCGATGAAAAACTGTTTTTT.

The chain links TRBV7-2 to TRBJ2-1, with 16 nucleotides matching TRBD2. The CDR3 sequence is 18 residues long. Trimming removed 4 bases from V and 5 bases from J; junction bases left unmatched: 8. CDR1 and CDR2 from the germline V gene are SGHTA and FQGNSA. The CDR3 here is CASSSGTSGRARNNEQFF. The CDR3 nucleotides are TGTGCCAGCAGCTCCGGGACTAGCGGGAGGGCCCGGAACAATGAGCAGTTCTTC. Filled out from reference TRBV7-2 and TRBJ2-1, the complete variable domain reads GAGVSQSPSNKVTEKGKDVELRCDPISGHTALYWYRQSLGQGLEFLIYFQGNSAPDKSGLPSDRFSAERTGGSVSTLTIQRTQQEDSAVYLCASSSGTSGRARNNEQFFGPGTRLTVL.

The sample holds many counts of this clonotype. The chain employs TRBV6-2 or TRBV6-3 and TRBJ2-7; no definite D call. The CDR3 totals 13 residues. Germline V gene lookup returns CDR1 MNHEY and CDR2 SVGEGT. V gave up 2 bases and J gave up 3 bases, with 8 bases separating them. Here the CDR3 reads CASSYQTHYEQYF. Here the CDR3 DNA reads TGTGCCAGCAGTTACCAGACCCACTACGAGCAGTACTTC.

In this sample, this clonotype turned up a few times. This chain connects TRBV28 to TRBJ2-7; D unresolved. Between the trimmed V and J ends, which lost 5 bases and 4 bases, there was a span of 9 bases. CDR3 length: 12 residues. In germline, CDR1 is MDHEN, CDR2 SYDVKM. This CDR3 is CASSPPWYEQYF. CDR3 DNA: TGTGCCAGCAGTCCCCCGTGGTACGAGCAGTACTTC.

The V gene is TRBV12-5, the J gene TRBJ1-1; D is perhaps TRBD1 (5 bases). V was trimmed by 5 bases and J by 7 bases, leaving 14 bases between them. The CDR3 contains 13 residues. Germline V gene lookup returns CDR1 LGHNT and CDR2 FRNRAP. The CDR3 sequence: CASGMGLPSEAFF. CDR3 sequence (DNA): TGTGCTAGTGGTATGGGACTCCCTAGTGAAGCTTTCTTT.